Shown below are 24 T cell receptor beta chains from a single sample sequenced in a study of blood T cell repertoires in COVID-19. The method was immunoSEQ multiplex PCR; TCRdb's version includes in-frame clones alone and lacks a portion of them. Seen here are around 250,000 clones, approximately 90% observed once, and the top ten hold approximately 4.1%. The specimen was PBMCs or T cells enriched from blood (not recorded which). Receptors were obtained from a woman under 40 who had recovered from COVID-19.

The J gene is TRBJ2-7, the V gene TRBV5-1, with a possible D match to TRBD1 (5 bases). CDR1 and CDR2 (germline): SGHRS, YFSETQ. The CDR3 sequence is 16 residues long. The V end lost 0 bases, the J end lost 0 bases, and 13 bases lay between the germline ends. The DNA for the CDR3 is TGCGCCAGCAGCTTGGGCCAGGGCGTTAGCTCCTACGAGCAGTACTTC. Protein: CASSLGQGVSSYEQYF. Complete variable domain (other parts from reference TRBV5-1 and TRBJ2-7): KAGVTQTPRYLIKTRGQQVTLSCSPISGHRSVSWYQQTPGQGLQFLFEYFSETQRNKGNFPGRFSGRQFSNSRSEMNVSTLELGDSALYLCASSLGQGVSSYEQYFGPGTRLTVT.

The V call is TRBV29-1, the J call TRBJ2-7; possibly TRBD1 for D (5 bases). CDR1 and CDR2 (germline): SQVTM, ANQGSEA. V was cut by 3 bases and J by 0 bases, with 9 bases left in between. This CDR3 has 13 residues. CDR3 protein: CSVEGQRSYEQYF. CDR3 nucleotide sequence: TGCAGCGTTGAGGGGCAGCGCTCCTACGAGCAGTACTTC.

This clone appeared a single time. This chain connects TRBV5-1 to TRBJ1-1; D is unclear. V lost 2 bases, J lost 0 bases, and 8 bases lay in between. CDR1 SGHRS and CDR2 YFSETQ come from the germline V gene. The CDR3 sequence is 14 residues long. The CDR3 sequence is CASSLDKLNTEAFF. For the CDR3, the DNA is TGCGCCAGCAGCTTAGACAAACTGAACACTGAAGCTTTCTTT.

V usage is TRBV29-1 and J usage is TRBJ2-3; TRBD1 matches 7 bases. Trimming removed 6 bases from V and 0 bases from J; junction bases left unmatched: 9. CDR1 and CDR2 (germline): SQVTM, ANQGSEA. The CDR3 has 15 amino acids. This CDR3 reads CSVVSGTASTDTQYF. The CDR3 DNA sequence: TGCAGCGTGGTTTCCGGGACAGCCAGCACAGATACGCAGTATTTT.

The chain links TRBV5-4 to TRBJ2-1; D is undetermined. Trimming removed 1 base at V and 0 bases at J, with 14 bases between. Germline V gives CDR1 SGHNT, CDR2 YYREEE (reference sequence). There are 17 residues in the CDR3. The CDR3 here is CASSLIGSLSSYNEQFF. The CDR3 DNA sequence: TGTGCCAGCAGCTTGATAGGTAGCCTGAGCTCCTACAATGAGCAGTTCTTC.

This clone came up a few times. The chain uses TRBV7-9 and TRBJ2-5; D might be TRBD2 (5 bases). Trimming shortened V by 5 bases and J by 5 bases, and 12 bases separated the two germline ends. Germline values: CDR1 SEHNR, CDR2 FQNEAQ (reference sequence). CDR3 length: 13 residues. CDR3 protein: CASSGLLRETQYF. Here the CDR3 DNA reads TGTGCCAGCAGCGGACTTCTCAGGGAGACCCAGTACTTC.

The J gene is TRBJ2-1, the V gene TRBV30, with TRBD1 identical over 7 bases. CDR3 length: 14 residues. Germline V gives CDR1 GTSNPN, CDR2 SVGIG (reference sequence). V dropped 1 base and J dropped 5; count of bases not matched to a gene: 5. The CDR3 sequence: CAWSGGQLHNEQFF. In nucleotides, the CDR3 is TGTGCCTGGAGTGGGGGACAGCTTCACAATGAGCAGTTCTTC.

The chain uses TRBV3-1 (or the pseudogene TRBV3-2) and TRBJ2-1; no clear D gene. V was trimmed by 1 base and J by 10 bases, leaving 8 bases between them. The length of the CDR3 is 12 residues. Germline CDR1 and CDR2: LGHDT and YNNKEL (reference sequence). The CDR3 bases are TGTGCCAGCAGCCAAGGTCTCGTCGAGCAGTTCTTC. It codes for CASSQGLVEQFF.

The chain carries TRBV5-1 and TRBJ2-7; 11 bases map to TRBD2. Germline lookup yields CDR1 SGHRS and CDR2 YFSETQ. J was trimmed by 4 bases and V by 3 bases; bases with no gene match: 6. CDR3 length equals 15 residues. CDR3 nucleotides: TGCGCCAGCAGCTCGGGACTAGCGGTGCATTACGAGCAGTACTTC. It specifies CASSSGLAVHYEQYF.

J is TRBJ2-5 and V is TRBV2, with a weak D call TRBD2 (5 bases). The CDR3 totals 12 residues. Per the germline V gene, CDR1 is SNHLY and CDR2 is FYNNEI. Trimming took off 7 bases at V and 4 bases at J, with 10 bases between the two ends. CDR3 region: CASNAGPETQYF. The CDR3 DNA follows: TGTGCCAGCAATGCGGGCCCAGAGACCCAGTACTTC.

The sample holds one count of this clone. V is TRBV7-9 and J is TRBJ1-4; TRBD1 matches 10 bases. The trim removed 5 bases at V and 4 bases at J, leaving 4 bases unmatched. The CDR3 is 15 amino acids. Per the germline V gene, CDR1 is SEHNR and CDR2 is FQNEAQ (reference sequence). CDR3 bases: TGTGCCAGCAGCCCATGGGACAGGGGTAATGAAAAACTGTTTTTT. Its protein is CASSPWDRGNEKLFF.

The chain has TRBV19 and TRBJ1-5; D not certain. The V end lost 5 bases, the J end lost 0 bases, and 14 bases lay between the germline ends. CDR3 length: 16 residues. Per the germline V gene, CDR1 is LNHDA and CDR2 is SQIVND (reference sequence). CDR3 nucleotides: TGTGCCAGTAGTGCTCGGACGGGATATAGCAATCAGCCCCAGCATTTT. Translation: CASSARTGYSNQPQHF.

The chain recombines TRBV27 with TRBJ1-1; D is unclear. This CDR3 has 13 residues. Germline lookup yields CDR1 MNHEY and CDR2 SMNVEV (reference sequence). Trimming stripped 5 bases from V and 1 base from J, with 8 bases between. The CDR3 region has the DNA TGTGCCAGCAGTCCACCAGGGAACACTGAAGCTTTCTTT. This translates into CASSPPGNTEAFF.

The V gene is TRBV29-1, the J gene TRBJ2-3; TRBD2 agrees at 7 bases. Germline assignment: CDR1 SQVTM and CDR2 ANQGSEA. The V segment lost 4 bases and the J segment 6 bases; nucleotides outside the gene matches: 10. The CDR3 has 14 amino acids. CDR3 bases: TGCAGCGTTGTACGTGGGAGGGCCAGGGATACGCAGTATTTT. The encoded protein is CSVVRGRARDTQYF.

As for this clone: The sample contains more than one DNA sequence encoding this CDR3. The chain joins TRBV7-2 to TRBJ1-6; no firm D call. Trimming removed 2 bases from V and 0 bases from J, with 8 bases in between. The V gene's germline CDR1 is SGHTA and CDR2 FQGNSA. The CDR3 contains 16 residues. CDR3 DNA sequence: TGTGCCAGCAGCTTAAGGAGAAGCTCCTATAATTCACCCCTCCACTTT. Translating it yields CASSLRRSSYNSPLHF.

V gene TRBV19 combines with J gene TRBJ2-7; D uncertain. Germline V gene sequence: CDR1 LNHDA, CDR2 SQIVND (reference sequence). The CDR3 contains 15 residues. V lost 1 base to trimming and J lost 1 base, with 11 bases between them. Here the CDR3 reads CASSIGSPGSYEQYF. The CDR3 DNA follows: TGTGCCAGTAGTATAGGTAGTCCAGGATCCTACGAGCAGTACTTC.

CDR3 nucleotide sequence: TGTGCCAGTAGTCACCGCGGTGCAGGGGCCCCTAATCAGCCCCAGCATTTT. This codes for CASSHRGAGAPNQPQHF. The chain joins TRBV19 to TRBJ1-5, with D maybe TRBD1 (6 bases). This CDR3 contains 17 residues. Germline lookup yields CDR1 LNHDA and CDR2 SQIVND (reference sequence). Trimming left V 5 bases short and J 4 bases short, with 21 bases between.

This clone was seen a single time. The chain carries TRBV5-8 and TRBJ1-1; unclear D gene. The CDR3 extends over 13 amino acids. Germline assignment: CDR1 SGHTS and CDR2 YDEGEE. V was trimmed by 0 bases and J by 1 base, leaving 4 bases between them. Here the CDR3 reads CASSLEQNTEAFF. CDR3 DNA: TGTGCCAGCAGCTTGGAACAGAACACTGAAGCTTTCTTT.

The rearrangement joins TRBV7-6 to TRBJ2-3; no firm D call. Germline V gene lookup returns CDR1 SGHVS and CDR2 FNYEAQ. Trimming stripped 5 bases from V and 2 bases from J, with 11 bases between. The CDR3 is 14 residues long. The CDR3 sequence: CASSPRASTDTQYF. Written as DNA, the CDR3 is TGTGCCAGCAGCCCCCGAGCCTCCACAGATACGCAGTATTTT.

This chain joins TRBV12-3 or TRBV12-4 and TRBJ1-6; D is unresolved. The CDR3 spans 13 residues. V shed 0 bases and J shed 6 bases, with 3 bases lying between them. In DNA, the CDR3 is TGTGCCAGCAGTTTAGCCCTTAATTCACCCCTCCACTTT. Translating gives CASSLALNSPLHF.

V is TRBV28 and J is TRBJ2-5; 8 nucleotides align to TRBD2. CDR3 length: 16 amino acids. The germline V gene has CDR1 MDHEN and CDR2 SYDVKM. The junction had 9 bases not matched to a gene; V was cut back by 4 bases and J by 2 bases. CDR3: CASSSPSGSGQETQYF. The CDR3 DNA is TGTGCCAGCAGTTCTCCTAGCGGGTCCGGGCAAGAGACCCAGTACTTC.

V usage is TRBV7-3 and J usage is TRBJ2-1; 11 bases match TRBD2. V was clipped by 5 bases and J by 2 bases; unmatched bases: 11. From germline, CDR1 is SGHTA and CDR2 FQGTGA. The CDR3 covers 18 residues. CDR3 sequence: CASSRPRVAGGTYNEQFF. The CDR3, as DNA: TGTGCCAGCAGCCGCCCCCGGGTAGCGGGAGGGACCTACAATGAGCAGTTCTTC.

The rearrangement uses TRBV5-4 and TRBJ2-7; 7 nucleotides agree with TRBD1. The CDR3 contains 16 residues. V lost 4 bases and J lost 3; bases outside the gene matches: 13. Germline values: CDR1 SGHNT, CDR2 YYREEE (reference sequence). Here the CDR3 reads CASSPGLDRPLYEQYF. The DNA of the CDR3 is TGTGCCAGCAGCCCCGGATTGGACAGGCCCCTCTACGAGCAGTACTTC.

The J gene is TRBJ1-1, the V gene TRBV6-2 or TRBV6-3; D is undetermined. The CDR3 has 18 amino acids. Trimming removed 0 bases from V and 5 bases from J, with 22 bases in between. CDR1 MNHEY and CDR2 SVGEGT come from the germline V gene. CDR3 sequence reads: CASSYSVFSAGVGTEAFF. The CDR3 DNA reads TGTGCCAGCAGTTACTCTGTTTTTTCGGCCGGAGTTGGTACTGAAGCTTTCTTT.